This T cell receptor (beta chain) was retrieved from a study of Ad26.COV2.S vaccination and SARS-CoV-2 variants. At the level of the study: Administration of Ad26.COV2.S was intramuscular, either once or twice 56 days apart. Study-wide points: Similar non-spike TCR breadth was seen in vaccine and placebo recipients.

A remark on this clone: The antigen remains unidentified.

The treatment denotes: some 20 received Ad26.COV2.S at low or high dose, single or two shots; several received placebo; per-sample allocation not given. It was on day 63 after the first vaccine or placebo injection that samples were taken. Donor was an adult aged 18-55 years in Boston. The study used a vaccine consisting of an Ad26 vector that expressed Wuhan-strain SARS-CoV-2 spike. Libraries were prepared by immunoSEQ multiplex PCR; TCRdb keeps only in-frame clonotypes and omits some of them. Among hundreds of thousands of clones listed, about 86% were seen once. Germline CDR1 and CDR2: SGHTA and FQGNSA. Deletions cut 5 bases from V and 4 bases from J, with 6 bases between. This CDR3 contains 11 residues.

The sequence came from a person between 18 and 59 years old who received the Ad26.COV2.S COVID-19 vaccine or a placebo. V is TRBV7-2 and J is TRBJ2-7; unclear D gene. The specimen comprised peripheral blood, sampled in a trial of Ad26.COV2.S vaccine versus placebo. The CDR3: CASSEKYEQYF. DNA of the CDR3: TGTGCCAGCAGCGAAAAATACGAGCAGTACTTC.